This T cell receptor (beta chain) was recovered during a study of T cells in Graves' hyperthyroidism and ophthalmopathy. Turning to the study itself: Peripheral blood was secured at the point of initial diagnosis, before any treatment. Notes on the study in general: The model anticipated ophthalmopathy a median around six months pre-onset. Among clonotypes expanded in thyroid above 0.001, most were also found in blood.

In its sample, this clonotype was seen a few times. The antigen remains unidentified. The patients, who ranged from 18 to 65 in age, presented with newly diagnosed hyperthyroidism lasting under 2 months. Authors of the study amplified TCR beta CDR3 regions from RNA transcripts. The HTBI primer set served for first-round RT-PCR of the TCR CDR3. Via MiXCR, TCRdb re-called the multiplex PCR reads, giving one row per CDR3 protein. The sample has 550,000 to 800,000 distinct CDR3 sequences, 15% to 20% seen once. Looked up from germline, CDR1 is MNHNS and CDR2 is SASEGT. The CDR3 spans 13 residues. V was shortened by 5 bases and J by 10 bases, with 15 bases between the two germline ends.

The genes are TRBV6-1 and TRBJ1-5; the D is unclear. This sequence was found in a man aged 45-60 years with Graves' hyperthyroidism. Material: blood. The CDR3 region is CASSTTPPIPQHF. Here the CDR3 DNA reads TGTGCCAGCAGTACAACCCCCCCTATTCCCCAGCATTTT.